A single sample is the source of the 10 T cell receptor beta chains below, sequenced in a study of blood T cell repertoires in COVID-19. Profiled with immunoSEQ multiplex PCR; TCRdb holds only in-frame clones, not every one. The sample has over 150,000 clones, around 80% seen once. The sample consisted of peripheral blood. Source of these receptors: a woman aged 60-75 years with acute or convalescent COVID-19.

The chain employs TRBV4-1 and TRBJ1-6; TRBD1 agrees at 7 bases. CDR3 length: 17 residues. CDR1 MGHRA and CDR2 YSYEKL come from the germline V gene. Losses at the gene ends were 1 base for V and 5 bases for J; bases not matched to a gene: 8. CDR3 sequence (DNA): TGCGCCAGCAGCCAAGGCCCCAGGGGGGAGAATAATTCACCCCTCCACTTT. Its translation: CASSQGPRGENNSPLHF.

The chain combines TRBV19 with TRBJ1-3; TRBD1 might be the D (6 bases). This CDR3 spans 19 amino acids. V was shortened by 5 bases and J by 0 bases, with 23 bases between the two germline ends. The germline V gene encodes CDR1 LNHDA and CDR2 SQIVND (reference sequence). The CDR3 is CASSSVQGAASSSGNTIYF. The CDR3 DNA is TGTGCCAGTAGTTCTGTACAGGGCGCCGCCTCAAGCTCTGGAAACACCATATATTTT.

V gene TRBV4-3 combines with J gene TRBJ2-7; TRBD2 matches at 9 bases. CDR3 length: 15 residues. The J segment lost 0 bases and the V segment lost 2 bases, leaving 2 bases of the junction unmatched. Germline lookup yields CDR1 LGHNA and CDR2 YSLEER. Here the CDR3 reads CASSQTLAGSYEQYF. The DNA of the CDR3 is TGCGCCAGCAGCCAAACACTAGCGGGCTCCTACGAGCAGTACTTC.

This clone was seen a handful of times. The chain has TRBV12-3 or TRBV12-4 and TRBJ1-5; D is perhaps TRBD1 (5 bases). V was cut by 5 bases and J by 5 bases, with 10 bases left in between. The CDR3 covers 13 residues. CDR3 nucleotides: TGTGCCAGCAGTGTTCAGGGTGATCAGCCCCAGCATTTT. This translates into CASSVQGDQPQHF.

The chain is built from TRBV19 and TRBJ1-1; 8 bases are a match to TRBD1. The germline V gene encodes CDR1 LNHDA and CDR2 SQIVND (reference sequence). This CDR3 comprises 15 residues. Unmatched junction bases numbered 4, after V lost 1 base and J lost 3 bases. The CDR3 loop reads CASSIGGRGHTEAFF. CDR3 coding DNA: TGTGCCAGTAGTATAGGAGGCAGGGGGCACACTGAAGCTTTCTTT.

This sequence joins TRBV30 and TRBJ2-7, with no clear D. The CDR3 covers 13 residues. V dropped 3 bases and J dropped 0 bases, with 9 bases sitting between them. CDR1 is GTSNPN, CDR2 SVGIG, per germline (reference sequence). Written as DNA, the CDR3 is TGTGCCTGGAGGTGGCAGTTCTCCTACGAGCAGTACTTC. It is translated as CAWRWQFSYEQYF. Full variable domain (remainder filled in from reference TRBV30 and TRBJ2-7): SQTIHQWPATLVQPVGSPLSLECTVEGTSNPNLYWYRQAAGRGLQLLFYSVGIGQISSEVPQNLSASRPQDRQFILSSKKLLLSDSGFYLCAWRWQFSYEQYFGPGTRLTVT.

The chain carries TRBV25-1 and TRBJ2-2, with D possibly TRBD2 on 7 matching bases. The germline gives CDR1 MGHDK, CDR2 SYGVNS. V was trimmed by 4 bases and J by 6 bases, leaving 12 bases between them. The CDR3 is made up of 14 amino acids. As DNA, the CDR3 is TGTGCCAGCAGTGTAAGGGGGGGCCCCGGGGAGCTGTTTTTT. This encodes CASSVRGGPGELFF.

This rearrangement joins TRBV12-5 to TRBJ2-7, with D perhaps TRBD2 (6 bases). Per the germline V gene, CDR1 is LGHNT and CDR2 is FRNRAP. CDR3 length: 12 residues. Trimming cost V 7 bases and J 7 bases, with 14 bases left between them. CDR3 in DNA: TGTGCTAGTGCCCTGACTAGTTGGGAGCAGTACTTC. Encoded protein: CASALTSWEQYF.

J is TRBJ1-5 and V is TRBV24-1; a weak D match, TRBD1 (6 bases). The germline V gene has CDR1 KGHDR and CDR2 SFDVKD. This CDR3 is built from 15 residues. V dropped 2 bases and J dropped 6 bases, with 13 bases sitting between them. CDR3 amino acids: CATSDSQTGSQPQHF. CDR3 DNA: TGTGCCACCAGTGATTCTCAGACAGGAAGTCAGCCCCAGCATTTT.

The chain combines TRBV11-2 with TRBJ2-1; D uncertain. The CDR3 is made up of 11 amino acids. Germline CDR1 is SGHAT and CDR2 is FQNNGV. Trimming removed 2 bases at V and 7 bases at J, with 3 bases between. The CDR3 nucleotides are TGTGCCAGCAGCTTACTTAATGAGCAGTTCTTC. This sequence encodes CASSLLNEQFF.